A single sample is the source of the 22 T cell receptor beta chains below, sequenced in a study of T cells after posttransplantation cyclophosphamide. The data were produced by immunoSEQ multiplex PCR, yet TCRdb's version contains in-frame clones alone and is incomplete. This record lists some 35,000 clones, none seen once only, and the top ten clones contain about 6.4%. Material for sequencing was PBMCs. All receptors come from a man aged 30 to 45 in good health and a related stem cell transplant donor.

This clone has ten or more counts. The CDR3, as DNA: TGTGCCAGCAGCTTGGAACAGGGTACATACAATGAGCAGTTCTTC. This gives the protein CASSLEQGTYNEQFF. The gene calls are TRBV5-5 and TRBJ2-1; D perhaps matches TRBD1 (6 bases). V dropped 0 bases and J dropped 4 bases, with 11 bases sitting between them. This CDR3 is 15 amino acids long. Looked up from germline, CDR1 is SGHKS and CDR2 is YYEKEE (reference sequence).

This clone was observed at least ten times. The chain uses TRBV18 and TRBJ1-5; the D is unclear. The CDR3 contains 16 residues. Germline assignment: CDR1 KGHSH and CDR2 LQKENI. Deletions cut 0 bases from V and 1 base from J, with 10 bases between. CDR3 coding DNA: TGTGCCAGCTCACCACCAAGGGTATCCAGCAATCAGCCCCAGCATTTT. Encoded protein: CASSPPRVSSNQPQHF.

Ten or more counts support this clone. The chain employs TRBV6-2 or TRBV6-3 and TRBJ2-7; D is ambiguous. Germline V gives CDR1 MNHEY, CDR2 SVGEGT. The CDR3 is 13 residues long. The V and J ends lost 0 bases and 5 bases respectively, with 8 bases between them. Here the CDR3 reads CASSYSGGNEQYF. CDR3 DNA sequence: TGTGCCAGCAGTTACTCAGGTGGCAACGAGCAGTACTTC.

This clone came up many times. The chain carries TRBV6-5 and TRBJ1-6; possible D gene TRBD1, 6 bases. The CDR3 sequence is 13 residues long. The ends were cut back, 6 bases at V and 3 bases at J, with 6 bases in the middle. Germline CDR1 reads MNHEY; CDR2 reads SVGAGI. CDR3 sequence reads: CASSRGYNSPLHF. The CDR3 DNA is TGTGCCAGCAGCAGGGGCTATAATTCACCCCTCCACTTT.

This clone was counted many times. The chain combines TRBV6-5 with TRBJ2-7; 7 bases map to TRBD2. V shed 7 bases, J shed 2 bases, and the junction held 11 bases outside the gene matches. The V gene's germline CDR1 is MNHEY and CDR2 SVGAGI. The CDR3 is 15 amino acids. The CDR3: CASKMGPAGAYEQYF. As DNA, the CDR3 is TGTGCCAGCAAGATGGGTCCGGCGGGGGCCTACGAGCAGTACTTC.

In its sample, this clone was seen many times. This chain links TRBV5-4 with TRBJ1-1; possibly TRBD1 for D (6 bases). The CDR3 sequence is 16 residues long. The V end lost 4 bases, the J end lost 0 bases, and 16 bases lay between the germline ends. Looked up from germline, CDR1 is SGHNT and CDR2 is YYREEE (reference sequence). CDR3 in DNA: TGTGCCAGCAGCACTATGGGGGGGGCGATGAACACTGAAGCTTTCTTT. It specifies CASSTMGGAMNTEAFF.

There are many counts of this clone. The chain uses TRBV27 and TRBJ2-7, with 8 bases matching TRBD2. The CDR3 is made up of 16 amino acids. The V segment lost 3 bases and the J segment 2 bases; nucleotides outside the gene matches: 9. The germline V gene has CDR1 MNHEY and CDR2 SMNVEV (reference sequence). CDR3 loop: CASSFRGGVSAYEQYF. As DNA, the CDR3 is TGTGCCAGCAGTTTCCGGGGGGGAGTATCTGCCTACGAGCAGTACTTC.

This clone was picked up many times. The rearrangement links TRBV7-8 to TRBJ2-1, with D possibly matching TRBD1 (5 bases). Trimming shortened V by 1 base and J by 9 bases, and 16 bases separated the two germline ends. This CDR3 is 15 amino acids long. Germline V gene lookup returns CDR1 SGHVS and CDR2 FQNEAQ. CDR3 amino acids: CASSLGRGRRGEQFF. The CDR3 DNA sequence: TGTGCCAGCAGCTTAGGAAGGGGCCGGCGAGGTGAGCAGTTCTTC.

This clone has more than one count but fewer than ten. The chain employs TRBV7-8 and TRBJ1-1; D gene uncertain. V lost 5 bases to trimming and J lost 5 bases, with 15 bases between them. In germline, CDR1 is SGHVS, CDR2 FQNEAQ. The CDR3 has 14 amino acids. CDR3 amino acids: CASSQLSGWTEAFF. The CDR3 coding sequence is TGTGCCAGCAGCCAACTATCCGGATGGACTGAAGCTTTCTTT.

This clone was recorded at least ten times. The CDR3 here is CASSLVKRGTDTQYF. DNA of the CDR3: TGTGCCAGCAGCTTGGTTAAGCGGGGGACAGATACGCAGTATTTT. The genes are TRBV5-4 and TRBJ2-3; 8 nucleotides match TRBD2. The V gene's germline CDR1 is SGHNT and CDR2 YYREEE (reference sequence). This CDR3 is 15 amino acids long. The junction had 3 bases not matched to a gene; V was cut back by 0 bases and J by 3 bases.

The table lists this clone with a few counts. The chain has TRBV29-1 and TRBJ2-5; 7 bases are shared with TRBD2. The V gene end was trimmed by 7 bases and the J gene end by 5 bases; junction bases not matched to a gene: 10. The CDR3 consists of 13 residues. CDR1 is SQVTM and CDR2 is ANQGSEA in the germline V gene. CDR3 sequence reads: CSAPTRGGETQYF. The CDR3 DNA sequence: TGCAGCGCCCCGACTAGGGGAGGGGAGACCCAGTACTTC. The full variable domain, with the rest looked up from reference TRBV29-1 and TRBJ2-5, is SAVISQKPSRDICQRGTSLTIQCQVDSQVTMMFWYRQQPGQSLTLIATANQGSEATYESGFVIDKFPISRPNLTFSTLTVSNMSPEDSSIYLCSAPTRGGETQYFGPGTRLLVL.

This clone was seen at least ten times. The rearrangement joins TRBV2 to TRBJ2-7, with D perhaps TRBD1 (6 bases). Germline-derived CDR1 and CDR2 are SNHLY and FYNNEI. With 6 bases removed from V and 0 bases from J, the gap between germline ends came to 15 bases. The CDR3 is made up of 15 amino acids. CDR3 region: CASSPQGHSSYEQYF. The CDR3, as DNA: TGTGCCAGCAGCCCACAGGGACACAGCTCCTACGAGCAGTACTTC.

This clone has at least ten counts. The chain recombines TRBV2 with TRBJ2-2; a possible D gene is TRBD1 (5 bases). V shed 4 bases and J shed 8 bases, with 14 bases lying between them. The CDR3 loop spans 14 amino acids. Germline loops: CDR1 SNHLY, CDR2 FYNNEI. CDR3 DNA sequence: TGTGCCAGCAGTGGTCTGGGGCCGAGGGGGGAGCTGTTTTTT. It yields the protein CASSGLGPRGELFF.

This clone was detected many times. CDR3 amino acids: CASSIGGQINQPQHF. CDR3 DNA: TGTGCCAGTAGTATAGGGGGACAGATCAATCAGCCCCAGCATTTT. The V call is TRBV19, the J call TRBJ1-5; 7 bases fit TRBD1. CDR1 is LNHDA, CDR2 SQIVND, per germline (reference sequence). This CDR3 has 15 amino acids. V shed 1 base, J shed 3 bases, and the junction held 3 bases outside the gene matches.

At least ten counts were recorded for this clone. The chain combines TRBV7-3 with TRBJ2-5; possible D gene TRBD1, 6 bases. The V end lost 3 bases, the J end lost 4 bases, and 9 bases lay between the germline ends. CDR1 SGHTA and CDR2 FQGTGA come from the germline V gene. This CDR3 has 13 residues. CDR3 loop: CASSLVRGETQYF. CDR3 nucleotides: TGTGCCAGCAGCTTGGTCAGGGGAGAGACCCAGTACTTC.

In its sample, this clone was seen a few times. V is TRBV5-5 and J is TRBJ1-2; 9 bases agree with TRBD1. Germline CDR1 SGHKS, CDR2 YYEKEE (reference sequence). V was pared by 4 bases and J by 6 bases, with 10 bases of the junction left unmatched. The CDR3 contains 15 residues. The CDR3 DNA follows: TGTGCCAGCAGCATTGCCGGGACAGGGTCCGATGGCTACACCTTC. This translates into CASSIAGTGSDGYTF.

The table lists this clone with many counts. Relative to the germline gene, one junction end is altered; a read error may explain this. CDR3 nucleotide sequence: TGTGCCAGTAGTCGTCTCAGGGGGGCCAATGAAGAACTGTTTTTT. This translates into CASSRLRGANEELFF. V gene TRBV19 combines with J gene TRBJ1-4; 7 bases line up with TRBD1. This CDR3 region has 15 residues. CDR1 is LNHDA, CDR2 SQIVND, per germline (reference sequence).

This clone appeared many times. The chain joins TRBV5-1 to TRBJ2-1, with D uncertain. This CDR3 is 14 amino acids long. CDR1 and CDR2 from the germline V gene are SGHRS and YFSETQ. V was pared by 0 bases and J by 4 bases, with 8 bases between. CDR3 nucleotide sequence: TGCGCCAGCAGCTTGGATTGGCTTTACAATGAGCAGTTCTTC. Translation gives CASSLDWLYNEQFF.

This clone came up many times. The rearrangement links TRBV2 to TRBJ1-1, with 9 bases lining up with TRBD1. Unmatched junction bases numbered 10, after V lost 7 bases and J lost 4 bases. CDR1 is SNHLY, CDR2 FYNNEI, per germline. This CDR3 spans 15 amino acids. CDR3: CASKRLGQGPTEAFF. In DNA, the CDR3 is TGTGCCAGCAAAAGGCTGGGACAGGGTCCCACTGAAGCTTTCTTT. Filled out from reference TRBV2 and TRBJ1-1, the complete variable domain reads EPEVTQTPSHQVTQMGQEVILRCVPISNHLYFYWYRQILGQKVEFLVSFYNNEISEKSEIFDDQFSVERPDGSNFTLKIRSTKLEDSAMYFCASKRLGQGPTEAFFGQGTRLTVV.

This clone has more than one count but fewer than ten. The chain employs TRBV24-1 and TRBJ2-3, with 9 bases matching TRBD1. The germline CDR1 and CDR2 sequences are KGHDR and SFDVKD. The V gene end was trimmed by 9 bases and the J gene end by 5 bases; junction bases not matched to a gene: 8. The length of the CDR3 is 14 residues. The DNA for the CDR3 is TGTGCCACCGAAGGACAGGGGCCCGGAGATACGCAGTATTTT. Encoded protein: CATEGQGPGDTQYF.

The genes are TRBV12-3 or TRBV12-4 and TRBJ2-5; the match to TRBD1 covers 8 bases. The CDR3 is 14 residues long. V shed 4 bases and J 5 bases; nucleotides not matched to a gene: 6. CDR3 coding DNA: TGTGCCAGCAGTTCCCAGGGGGCATGGGAGACCCAGTACTTC. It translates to CASSSQGAWETQYF.

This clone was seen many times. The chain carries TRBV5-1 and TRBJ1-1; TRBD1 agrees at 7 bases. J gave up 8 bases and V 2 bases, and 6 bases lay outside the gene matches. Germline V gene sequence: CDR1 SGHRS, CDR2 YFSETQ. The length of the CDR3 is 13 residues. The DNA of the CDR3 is TGCGCCAGCAGCTTCCAGGGGGAGGGGGAAGCTTTCTTT. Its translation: CASSFQGEGEAFF.